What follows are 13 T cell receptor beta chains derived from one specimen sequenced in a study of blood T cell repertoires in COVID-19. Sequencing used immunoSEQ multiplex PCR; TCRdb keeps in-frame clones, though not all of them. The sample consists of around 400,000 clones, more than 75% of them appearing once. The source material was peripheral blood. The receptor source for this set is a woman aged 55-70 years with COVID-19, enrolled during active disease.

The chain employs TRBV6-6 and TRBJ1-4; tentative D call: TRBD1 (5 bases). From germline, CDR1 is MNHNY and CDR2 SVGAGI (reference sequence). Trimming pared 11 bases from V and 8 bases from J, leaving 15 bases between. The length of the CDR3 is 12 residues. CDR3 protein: CASVGGSEKLFF. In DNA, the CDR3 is TGTGCCTCCGTCGGGGGGAGCGAAAAACTGTTTTTT.

This chain's CDR3 is CASSLGTGGQNIQYF. In DNA form, the CDR3 reads TGTGCCAGCAGCTTGGGGACAGGGGGACAAAACATTCAGTACTTC. The chain couples TRBV5-8 to TRBJ2-4, with 10 bases fitting TRBD1. This CDR3 has 15 residues. CDR1 is SGHTS, CDR2 YDEGEE, per germline. V shed 0 bases, J shed 5 bases, and the junction held 2 bases outside the gene matches. The variable domain in full, completed from reference TRBV5-8 and TRBJ2-4, reads EAGVTQSPTHLIKTRGQQATLRCSPISGHTSVYWYQQALGLGLQFLLWYDEGEERNRGNFPPRFSGRQFPNYSSELNVNALELEDSALYLCASSLGTGGQNIQYFGAGTRLSVL.

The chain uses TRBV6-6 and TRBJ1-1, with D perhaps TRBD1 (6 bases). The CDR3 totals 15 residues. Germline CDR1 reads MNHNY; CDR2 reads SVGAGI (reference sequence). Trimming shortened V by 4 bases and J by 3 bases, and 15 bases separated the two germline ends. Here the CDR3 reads CASSFLTGRDTEAFF. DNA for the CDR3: TGTGCCAGCAGTTTTCTAACAGGGAGAGACACTGAAGCTTTCTTT.

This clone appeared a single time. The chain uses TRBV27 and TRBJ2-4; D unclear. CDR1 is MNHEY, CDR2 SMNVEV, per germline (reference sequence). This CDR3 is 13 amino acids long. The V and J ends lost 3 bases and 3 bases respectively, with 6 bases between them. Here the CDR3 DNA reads TGTGCCAGCAGTTTGAGTAGCAAAAACATTCAGTACTTC. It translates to CASSLSSKNIQYF.

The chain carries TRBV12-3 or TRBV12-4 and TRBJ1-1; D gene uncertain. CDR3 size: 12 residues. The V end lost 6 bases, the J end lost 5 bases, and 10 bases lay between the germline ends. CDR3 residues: CASRWAGTEAFF. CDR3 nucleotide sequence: TGTGCCAGCAGATGGGCCGGTACTGAAGCTTTCTTT.

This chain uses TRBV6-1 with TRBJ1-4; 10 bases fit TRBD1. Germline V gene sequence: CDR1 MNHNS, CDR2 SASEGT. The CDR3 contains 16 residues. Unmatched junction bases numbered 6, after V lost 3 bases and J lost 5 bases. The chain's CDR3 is CASSEGQGLGNEKLFF. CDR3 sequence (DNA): TGTGCCAGCAGTGAGGGACAGGGGTTGGGGAATGAAAAACTGTTTTTT.

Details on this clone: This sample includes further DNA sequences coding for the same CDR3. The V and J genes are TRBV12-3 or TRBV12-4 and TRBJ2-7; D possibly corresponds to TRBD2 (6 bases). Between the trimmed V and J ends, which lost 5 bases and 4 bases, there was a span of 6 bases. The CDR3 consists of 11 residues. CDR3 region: CASSRGYEQYF. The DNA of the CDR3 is TGTGCCAGCAGTCGGGGGTACGAGCAGTACTTC.

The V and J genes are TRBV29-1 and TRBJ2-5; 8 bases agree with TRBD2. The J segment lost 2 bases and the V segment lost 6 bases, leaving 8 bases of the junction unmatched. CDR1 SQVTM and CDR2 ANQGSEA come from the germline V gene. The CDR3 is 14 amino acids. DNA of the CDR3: TGCAGCGTCTGCTCGACTAGCGAGCAAGAGACCCAGTACTTC. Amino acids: CSVCSTSEQETQYF.

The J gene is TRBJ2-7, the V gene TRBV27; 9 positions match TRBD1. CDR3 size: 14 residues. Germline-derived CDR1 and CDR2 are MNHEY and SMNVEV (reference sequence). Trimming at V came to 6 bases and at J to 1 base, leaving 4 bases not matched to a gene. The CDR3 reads CASRTGTGSYEQYF. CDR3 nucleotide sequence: TGTGCCAGCAGAACCGGGACAGGGTCCTACGAGCAGTACTTC.

The CDR3 loop reads CASSPSAGVVYNEQFF. The CDR3 nucleotides are TGTGCCAGCAGCCCTTCAGCGGGGGTCGTTTACAATGAGCAGTTCTTC. The V and J genes are TRBV9 and TRBJ2-1; TRBD2 matches 8 bases. Germline CDR1 SGDLS, CDR2 YYNGEE. The CDR3 spans 16 residues. Losses at the gene ends were 4 bases for V and 4 bases for J; bases not matched to a gene: 10.

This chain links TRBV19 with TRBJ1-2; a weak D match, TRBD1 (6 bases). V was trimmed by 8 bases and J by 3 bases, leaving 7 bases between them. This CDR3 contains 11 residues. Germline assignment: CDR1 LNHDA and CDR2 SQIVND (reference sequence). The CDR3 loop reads CASGQYYGYTF. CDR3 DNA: TGTGCCAGTGGACAGTACTATGGCTACACCTTC.

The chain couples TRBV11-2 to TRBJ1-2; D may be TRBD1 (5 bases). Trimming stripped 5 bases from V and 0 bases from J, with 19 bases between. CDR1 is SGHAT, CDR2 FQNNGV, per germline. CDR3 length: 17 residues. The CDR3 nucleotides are TGTGCCAGCAGCCCGGTGTGGGGGGGAACAACTAACTATGGCTACACCTTC. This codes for CASSPVWGGTTNYGYTF. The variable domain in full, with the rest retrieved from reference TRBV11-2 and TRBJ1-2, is EAGVAQSPRYKIIEKRQSVAFWCNPISGHATLYWYQQILGQGPKLLIQFQNNGVVDDSQLPKDRFSAERLKGVDSTLKIQPAKLEDSAVYLCASSPVWGGTTNYGYTFGSGTRLTVV.

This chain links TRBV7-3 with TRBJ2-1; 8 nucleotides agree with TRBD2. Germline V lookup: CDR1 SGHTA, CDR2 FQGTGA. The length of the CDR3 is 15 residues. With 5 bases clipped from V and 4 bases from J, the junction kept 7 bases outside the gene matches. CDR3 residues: CASSALAETYNEQFF. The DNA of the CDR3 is TGTGCCAGCAGCGCACTAGCGGAGACTTACAATGAGCAGTTCTTC.